The 14 T cell receptor beta chains below were found in one sample sequenced in a study of blood T cell repertoires in COVID-19. The protocol was immunoSEQ multiplex PCR, while the TCRdb copy is restricted to in-frame clones and leaves out a portion. The sample has about 160,000 clones; 80% to 90% are singletons. Source material: PBMCs or T cells enriched from blood (not recorded which). The receptors stem from a woman aged 45-59 years who had recovered from COVID-19.

The V gene is TRBV18, the J gene TRBJ1-1; D may be TRBD1 (5 bases). The CDR3 sequence is 17 residues long. Germline assignment: CDR1 KGHSH and CDR2 LQKENI. Trimming left V 0 bases short and J 0 bases short, with 14 bases between. The DNA for the CDR3 is TGTGCCAGCTCACCACCGGGGCAGGGTTTGTTGAACACTGAAGCTTTCTTT. Translating gives CASSPPGQGLLNTEAFF. Looking up the rest from reference TRBV18 and TRBJ1-1 gives the full variable domain: NAGVMQNPRHLVRRRGQEARLRCSPMKGHSHVYWYRQLPEEGLKFMVYLQKENIIDESGMPKERFSAEFPKEGPSILRIQQVVRGDSAAYFCASSPPGQGLLNTEAFFGQGTRLTVV.

The V gene is TRBV7-8, the J gene TRBJ2-7, with D perhaps matching TRBD1 (6 bases). Germline V CDR1 and CDR2: SGHVS, FQNEAQ. This CDR3 contains 16 residues. Between the trimmed V and J ends, which lost 2 bases and 2 bases, there was a span of 16 bases. In nucleotides, the CDR3 is TGTGCCAGCAGCTTAACGGTTGCCAGGGGCCCCTACGAGCAGTACTTC. It is translated as CASSLTVARGPYEQYF.

V gene TRBV28 combines with J gene TRBJ2-7; TRBD1 matches at 7 bases. Germline assignment: CDR1 MDHEN and CDR2 SYDVKM. Losses at the gene ends were 5 bases for V and 5 bases for J; bases not matched to a gene: 12. The CDR3 is made up of 15 amino acids. The CDR3 protein is CASSITQPGQDEQYF. CDR3 coding DNA: TGTGCCAGCAGTATAACCCAACCTGGACAGGACGAGCAGTACTTC.

The rearrangement links TRBV7-2 to TRBJ2-3, with 8 bases fitting TRBD1. The V and J ends lost 0 bases and 5 bases, in that order; junction bases with no gene match: 4. The CDR3 runs to 15 residues. Germline V gene sequence: CDR1 SGHTA, CDR2 FQGNSA. The CDR3 DNA reads as TGTGCCAGCAGCTTAGCCAGGGGGCAGGGAGATACGCAGTATTTT. Translating gives CASSLARGQGDTQYF.

This clone appeared once. The V call is TRBV19, the J call TRBJ2-5; the D gene is possibly TRBD2 (5 bases). The CDR3 has 15 residues. The V gene lost 4 bases and the J gene lost 5 bases, with 17 bases spanning the gap. Germline-derived CDR1 and CDR2 are LNHDA and SQIVND (reference sequence). Here the CDR3 DNA reads TGTGCCAGTAGTACAACTAGTGCCCCGGGGGAGACCCAGTACTTC. Translated, it gives CASSTTSAPGETQYF.

The chain is built from TRBV10-1 and TRBJ2-2; 13 nucleotides match TRBD2. V shed 10 bases, J shed 6 bases, and the junction held 11 bases outside the gene matches. The length of the CDR3 is 16 residues. Germline V gene sequence: CDR1 WNHNN, CDR2 SYGVQD (reference sequence). Here the CDR3 reads CANGTSGAQVAGELFF. The CDR3 DNA reads TGCGCCAACGGGACTAGCGGGGCCCAAGTCGCCGGGGAGCTGTTTTTT.

The chain employs TRBV19 and TRBJ1-5; D might be TRBD1 (6 bases). V lost 7 bases and J 4 bases, leaving 17 bases between the germline ends. The CDR3 loop spans 15 amino acids. Germline assignment: CDR1 LNHDA and CDR2 SQIVND (reference sequence). The CDR3 reads CASNSYGGTNQPQHF. CDR3 sequence (DNA): TGTGCCAGTAATAGTTACGGGGGGACAAATCAGCCCCAGCATTTT.

The V call is TRBV28, the J call TRBJ2-2; D may be TRBD2 (6 bases). V lost 6 bases and J lost 2, with 13 bases in between. The CDR3 consists of 15 residues. Germline assignment: CDR1 MDHEN and CDR2 SYDVKM. The DNA for the CDR3 is TGTGCCAGCAGAGGTAGCGGATTTAACACCGGGGAGCTGTTTTTT. It is translated as CASRGSGFNTGELFF.

In this sample, this clone turned up once. The chain has TRBV14 and TRBJ2-1, with D tentatively TRBD2 (5 bases). CDR1 and CDR2 from the germline V gene are SGHDN and FVKESK. Trimming cost V 1 base and J 10 bases, with 11 bases left between them. CDR3 length: 13 amino acids. For the CDR3, the DNA is TGTGCCAGCAGCCAAGCGCGGGCCACCGAGCAGTTCTTC. Translating it yields CASSQARATEQFF. The full variable domain, its missing parts supplied by reference TRBV14 and TRBJ2-1, is EAGVTQFPSHSVIEKGQTVTLRCDPISGHDNLYWYRRVMGKEIKFLLHFVKESKQDESGMPNNRFLAERTGGTYSTLKVQPAELEDSGVYFCASSQARATEQFFGPGTRLTVL.

The chain carries TRBV24-1 and TRBJ2-3; TRBD2 is a possible D gene (5 bases). Deletions cut 5 bases from V and 2 bases from J, with 13 bases between. Germline CDR1 and CDR2: KGHDR and SFDVKD. CDR3 size: 15 residues. The CDR3 sequence: CATSAHSGITDTQYF. For the CDR3, the DNA is TGTGCCACCAGTGCGCACTCCGGGATCACAGATACGCAGTATTTT.

The chain joins TRBV15 to TRBJ2-7; D remains ambiguous. Trimming removed 1 base at V and 2 bases at J, with 9 bases between. The V gene's germline CDR1 is LNHNV and CDR2 YYDKDF (reference sequence). This CDR3 is built from 14 residues. CDR3 nucleotides: TGTGCCACCAGCAGAGTCCCCTCAGCCTACGAGCAGTACTTC. Translating gives CATSRVPSAYEQYF.

The chain uses TRBV7-9 and TRBJ1-2, with D unclear. CDR3 length equals 15 residues. CDR1 is SEHNR and CDR2 is FQNEAQ in the germline V gene (reference sequence). The V end was cut by 2 bases, the J end by 0 bases, with 10 bases between. CDR3 coding DNA: TGTGCCAGCAGCTTAACCGCGGGGTCTAACTATGGCTACACCTTC. Protein: CASSLTAGSNYGYTF.

CDR3 coding DNA: TGCGCCAGCAGCCAAAATACAGGGAGCCAGCCCCAGCATTTT. Protein sequence: CASSQNTGSQPQHF. This chain joins TRBV4-1 and TRBJ1-5; a possible D gene is TRBD1 (6 bases). The V gene's germline CDR1 is MGHRA and CDR2 YSYEKL. V dropped 2 bases and J dropped 7 bases, with 12 bases sitting between them. This CDR3 has 14 residues.

The rearrangement joins TRBV7-2 to TRBJ1-6; D ambiguous. The CDR3 extends over 14 amino acids. V lost 5 bases, J lost 6 bases, and 11 bases lay in between. Germline V gene sequence: CDR1 SGHTA, CDR2 FQGNSA. For the CDR3, the DNA is TGTGCCAGCAGCCACGACACAATTAATTCACCCCTCCACTTT. This sequence encodes CASSHDTINSPLHF.